This TCR beta chain was obtained from a study of cytotoxic CD8 clonotypes in ibrutinib-treated CLL. Turning to the study itself: Treatment had run for a median about 12 months, range 6 to 36, when response samples were taken. Study-level findings and limits: At baseline, clonality was higher than in age-matched healthy donors and correlated with CD8+ counts. A difference in sampling times existed between sustained-remission and progressing patients.

The CDR3 is made up of 15 amino acids. Looked up from germline, CDR1 is MDHEN and CDR2 is SYDVKM. The J segment lost 2 bases and the V segment lost 5 bases, leaving 6 bases of the junction unmatched. The repertoire was sequenced with immunoSEQ multiplex PCR; TCRdb's copy has only in-frame clones and lacks some. This table has 140,000 to 150,000 clones, approximately 80% appearing once. From cryopreserved PBMCs came approximately 1.9 micrograms of genomic DNA used for TCR beta libraries. About this clone itself: The antigen remains unidentified.

The V and J genes are TRBV28 and TRBJ1-1; TRBD1 matches 9 bases. The starting material was PBMCs, obtained after 24 months of ibrutinib treatment. The receptor was isolated from a human donor with chronic lymphocytic leukemia. The CDR3 DNA sequence: TGTGCCAGCAGTCCCGGGACAGGGTACAACACTGAAGCTTTCTTT. Translation gives CASSPGTGYNTEAFF.